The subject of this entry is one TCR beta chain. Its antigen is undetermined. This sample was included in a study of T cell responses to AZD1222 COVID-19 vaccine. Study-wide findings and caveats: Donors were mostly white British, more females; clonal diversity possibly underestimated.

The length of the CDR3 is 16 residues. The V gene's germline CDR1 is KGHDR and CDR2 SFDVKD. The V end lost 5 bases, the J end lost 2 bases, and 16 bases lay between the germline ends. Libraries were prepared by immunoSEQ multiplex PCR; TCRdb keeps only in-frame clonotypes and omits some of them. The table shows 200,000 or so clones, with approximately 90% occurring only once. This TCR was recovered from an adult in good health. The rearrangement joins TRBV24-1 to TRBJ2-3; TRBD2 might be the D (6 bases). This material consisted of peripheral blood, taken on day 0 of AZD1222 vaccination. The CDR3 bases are TGTGCCACCAGTGGGGGCCGCGGCGGGAACACAGATACGCAGTATTTT. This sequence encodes CATSGGRGGNTDTQYF.